The 13 T cell receptor beta chains reported below all come from one sample, sequenced in a study of T cell responses to AZD1222 COVID-19 vaccine. The repertoire was sequenced with immunoSEQ multiplex PCR; TCRdb's copy has only in-frame clones and lacks some. The ten top clones account for approximately 2%, within a sample of some 150,000 clones. The sequenced material came from peripheral blood. Receptors were obtained from an adult in good health.

The V gene is TRBV6-6, the J gene TRBJ1-2, with D possibly matching TRBD1 (6 bases). Germline lookup yields CDR1 MNHNY and CDR2 SVGAGI (reference sequence). The CDR3 loop spans 14 amino acids. V dropped 3 bases and J dropped 4 bases, with 12 bases sitting between them. The CDR3 nucleotides are TGTGCCAGCAGTTATGCAGGGGATTCCTATGGCTACACCTTC. Protein sequence: CASSYAGDSYGYTF.

CDR3 in DNA: TGTGCCAGTAGCCTGCTAAGAGGCACTGAAGCTTTCTTT. Encoded protein: CASSLLRGTEAFF. The V gene is TRBV19, the J gene TRBJ1-1, with D uncertain. V was pared by 6 bases and J by 4 bases, with 12 bases between. The CDR3 has 13 residues. Looked up from germline, CDR1 is LNHDA and CDR2 is SQIVND (reference sequence).

This chain links TRBV4-2 with TRBJ1-1; D unclear. Per the germline V gene, CDR1 is LGHNA and CDR2 is YNFKEQ. Between the trimmed V and J ends, which lost 0 bases and 2 bases, there was a span of 10 bases. The CDR3 has 15 residues. CDR3 amino acids: CASSQDPGLNTEAFF. As DNA, the CDR3 is TGTGCCAGCAGCCAAGATCCGGGATTAAACACTGAAGCTTTCTTT.

This sequence joins TRBV5-1 and TRBJ1-3; D unresolved. V was trimmed by 0 bases and J by 8 bases, leaving 15 bases between them. CDR1 and CDR2 (germline): SGHRS, YFSETQ. This CDR3 has 15 residues. This CDR3 is CASSLDSLGPDTIYF. In nucleotides, the CDR3 is TGCGCCAGCAGCTTGGATAGTCTGGGCCCGGACACCATATATTTT.

The chain joins TRBV19 to TRBJ2-1; unclear D gene. The germline CDR1 and CDR2 sequences are LNHDA and SQIVND (reference sequence). Trimming stripped 4 bases from V and 6 bases from J, with 16 bases between. CDR3 length: 15 amino acids. CDR3 DNA sequence: TGTGCCAGTAGTACTGACTTCCCCGGGCTCAATGAGCAGTTCTTC. This translates into CASSTDFPGLNEQFF.

The V gene is TRBV28, the J gene TRBJ2-1, with D uncertain. CDR1 and CDR2 (germline): MDHEN, SYDVKM. V was pared by 3 bases and J by 6 bases, with 6 bases between. The CDR3 extends over 12 amino acids. The CDR3 DNA reads as TGTGCCAGCAGTTTCGCTCTCAATGAGCAGTTCTTC. As protein: CASSFALNEQFF.

The chain is built from TRBV4-1 and TRBJ2-1, with D possibly TRBD2 on 6 matching bases. This CDR3 has 15 residues. Trimming removed 2 bases from V and 10 bases from J, with 18 bases in between. In germline, CDR1 is MGHRA, CDR2 YSYEKL. The CDR3 here is CASSQLGEASVEQFF. The CDR3 nucleotides read TGCGCCAGCAGCCAATTAGGAGAGGCTAGCGTCGAGCAGTTCTTC.

This sequence joins TRBV6-5 and TRBJ2-7, with D possibly being TRBD2 (5 bases). The CDR3 spans 13 residues. Germline V gives CDR1 MNHEY, CDR2 SVGAGI. Trimming removed 1 base from V and 3 bases from J, with 7 bases in between. DNA of the CDR3: TGTGCCAGCAGTTACTTCGGGAACTACGAGCAGTACTTC. Its protein product is CASSYFGNYEQYF.

The chain recombines TRBV7-2 with TRBJ2-2, with D perhaps given as TRBD1 or TRBD2 (6 bases each). From germline, CDR1 is SGHTA and CDR2 FQGNSA. This CDR3 comprises 13 residues. V was cut by 4 bases and J by 6 bases, with 9 bases left in between. CDR3 sequence reads: CASSWRGSGELFF. In DNA, the CDR3 is TGTGCCAGCAGCTGGAGGGGGTCCGGGGAGCTGTTTTTT.

Written as DNA, the CDR3 is TGTGCCTGGAGTGAGTCCAGGGACTATGGCTACACCTTC. It is translated as CAWSESRDYGYTF. The rearrangement uses TRBV30 and TRBJ1-2; tentative D call: TRBD1 (5 bases). V lost 1 base and J 3 bases, leaving 9 bases between the germline ends. The V gene's germline CDR1 is GTSNPN and CDR2 SVGIG (reference sequence). The CDR3 has 13 amino acids.

The rearrangement uses TRBV28 and TRBJ1-2, with 10 bases identical to TRBD1. The ends lost 5 bases at V and 0 bases at J; junction bases unmatched: 6. The length of the CDR3 is 16 residues. Germline values: CDR1 MDHEN, CDR2 SYDVKM. The CDR3, as DNA: TGTGCCAGCAGTATCGCCGGGACAGGGGCTAACTATGGCTACACCTTC. It translates to CASSIAGTGANYGYTF.

The rearrangement joins TRBV5-1 to TRBJ1-3, with D hard to call. The CDR3 runs to 15 residues. The germline V gene encodes CDR1 SGHRS and CDR2 YFSETQ. V gave up 0 bases and J gave up 0 bases, with 7 bases separating them. The CDR3 coding sequence is TGCGCCAGCAGCTTGGAGCCGTACTCTGGAAACACCATATATTTT. Translating it yields CASSLEPYSGNTIYF.

In DNA, the CDR3 is TGTGCCAGCAGTGAAGTTAGTCTGCCGGCCGGCGAGCAGTACTTC. Encoded protein: CASSEVSLPAGEQYF. The J gene is TRBJ2-7, the V gene TRBV6-1; D is unresolved. This CDR3 spans 15 amino acids. Germline V gene sequence: CDR1 MNHNS, CDR2 SASEGT. V was shortened by 1 base and J by 6 bases, with 16 bases between the two germline ends.